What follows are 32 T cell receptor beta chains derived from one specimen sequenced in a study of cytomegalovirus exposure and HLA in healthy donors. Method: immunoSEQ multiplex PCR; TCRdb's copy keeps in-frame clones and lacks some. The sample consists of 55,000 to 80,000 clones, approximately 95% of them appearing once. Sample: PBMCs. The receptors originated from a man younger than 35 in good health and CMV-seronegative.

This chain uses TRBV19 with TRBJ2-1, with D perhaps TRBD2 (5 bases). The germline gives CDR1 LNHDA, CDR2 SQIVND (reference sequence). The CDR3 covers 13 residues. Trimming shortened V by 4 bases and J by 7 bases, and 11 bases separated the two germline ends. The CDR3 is CASSTGVGNEQFF. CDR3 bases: TGTGCCAGTAGTACCGGGGTGGGGAATGAGCAGTTCTTC.

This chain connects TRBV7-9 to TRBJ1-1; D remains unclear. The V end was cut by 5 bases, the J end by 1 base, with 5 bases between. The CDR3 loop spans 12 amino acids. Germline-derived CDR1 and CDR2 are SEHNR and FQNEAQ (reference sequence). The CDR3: CASSRGNTEAFF. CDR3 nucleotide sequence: TGTGCCAGCAGCCGGGGGAACACTGAAGCTTTCTTT.

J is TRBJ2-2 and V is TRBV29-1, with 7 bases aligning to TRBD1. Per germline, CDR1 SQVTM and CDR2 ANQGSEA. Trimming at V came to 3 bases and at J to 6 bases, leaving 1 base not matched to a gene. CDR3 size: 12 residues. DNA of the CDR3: TGCAGCGTTGACAGGGGGTCCGGGGAGCTGTTTTTT. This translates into CSVDRGSGELFF.

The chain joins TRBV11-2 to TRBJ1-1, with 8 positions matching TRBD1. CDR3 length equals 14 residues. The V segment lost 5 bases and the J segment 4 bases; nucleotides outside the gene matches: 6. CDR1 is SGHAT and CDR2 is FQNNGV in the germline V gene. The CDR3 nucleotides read TGTGCCAGCAGCCCGCGACAGGGGCGCACTGAAGCTTTCTTT. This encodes CASSPRQGRTEAFF.

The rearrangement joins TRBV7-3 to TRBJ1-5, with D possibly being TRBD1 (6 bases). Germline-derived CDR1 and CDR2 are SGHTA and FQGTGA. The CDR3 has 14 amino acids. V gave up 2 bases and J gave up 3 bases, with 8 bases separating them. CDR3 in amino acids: CASSLGGHNQPQHF. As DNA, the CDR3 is TGTGCCAGCAGCTTAGGGGGACACAATCAGCCCCAGCATTTT.

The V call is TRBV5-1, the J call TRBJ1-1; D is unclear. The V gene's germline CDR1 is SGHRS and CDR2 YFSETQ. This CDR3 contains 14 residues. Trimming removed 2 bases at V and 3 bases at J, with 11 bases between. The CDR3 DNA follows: TGCGCCAGCAGCTTTGATCAAACGGACACTGAAGCTTTCTTT. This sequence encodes CASSFDQTDTEAFF.

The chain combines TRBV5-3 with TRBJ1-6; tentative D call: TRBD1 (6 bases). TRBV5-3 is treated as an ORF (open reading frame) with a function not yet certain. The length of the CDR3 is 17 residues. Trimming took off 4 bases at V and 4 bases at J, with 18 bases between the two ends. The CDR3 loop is CARSLGGGCSYNSPLHF. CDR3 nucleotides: TGTGCCAGAAGCCTAGGGGGGGGCTGTTCGTATAATTCACCCCTCCACTTT.

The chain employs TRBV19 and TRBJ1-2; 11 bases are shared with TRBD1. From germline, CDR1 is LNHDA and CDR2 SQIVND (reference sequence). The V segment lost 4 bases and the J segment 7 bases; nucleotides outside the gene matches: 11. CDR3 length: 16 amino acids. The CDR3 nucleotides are TGTGCCAGTAGTACATCACCGGGACAGGGGGTTTTTGGCTACACCTTC. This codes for CASSTSPGQGVFGYTF.

The CDR3 DNA reads as TGTGCCAGCAGTTTATACCTCCAGGGGACGTACGAGCAGTACTTC. Encoded protein: CASSLYLQGTYEQYF. The chain combines TRBV28 with TRBJ2-7; TRBD1 is a possible D gene (6 bases). Germline V gives CDR1 MDHEN, CDR2 SYDVKM. The CDR3 has 15 amino acids. V was shortened by 1 base and J by 4 bases, with 14 bases between the two germline ends.

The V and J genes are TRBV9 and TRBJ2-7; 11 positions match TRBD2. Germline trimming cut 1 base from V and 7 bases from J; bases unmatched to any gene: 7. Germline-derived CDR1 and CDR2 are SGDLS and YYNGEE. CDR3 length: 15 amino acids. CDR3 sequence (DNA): TGTGCCAGCAGCGTAACTAGCGGGGGCACGAAAGAGCAGTACTTC. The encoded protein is CASSVTSGGTKEQYF.

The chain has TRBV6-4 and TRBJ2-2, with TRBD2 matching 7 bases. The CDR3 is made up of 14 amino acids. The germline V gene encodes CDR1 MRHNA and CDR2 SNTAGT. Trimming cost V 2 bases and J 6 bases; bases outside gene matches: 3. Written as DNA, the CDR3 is TGTGCCAGCAGTGACGAGGGAGGGGCCGGGGAGCTGTTTTTT. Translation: CASSDEGGAGELFF.

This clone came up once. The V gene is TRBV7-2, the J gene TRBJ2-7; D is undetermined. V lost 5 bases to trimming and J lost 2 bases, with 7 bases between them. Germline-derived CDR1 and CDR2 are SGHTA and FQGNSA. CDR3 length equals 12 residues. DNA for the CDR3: TGTGCCAGCAGCATTCTTACCTACGAGCAGTACTTC. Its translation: CASSILTYEQYF.

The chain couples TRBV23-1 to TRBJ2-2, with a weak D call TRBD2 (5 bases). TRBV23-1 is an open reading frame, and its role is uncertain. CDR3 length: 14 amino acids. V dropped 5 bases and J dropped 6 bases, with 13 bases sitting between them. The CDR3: CASSRRRRPGELFF. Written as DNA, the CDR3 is TGCGCCAGCAGTAGGAGGAGAAGACCCGGGGAGCTGTTTTTT.

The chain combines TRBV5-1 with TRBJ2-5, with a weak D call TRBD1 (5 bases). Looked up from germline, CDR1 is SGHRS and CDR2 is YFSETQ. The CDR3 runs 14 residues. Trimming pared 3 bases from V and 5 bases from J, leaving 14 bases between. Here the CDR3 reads CASSSSGLRETQYF. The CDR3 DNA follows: TGCGCCAGCAGCTCCTCAGGGTTACGGGAGACCCAGTACTTC.

The CDR3 coding sequence is TGTGCCAGTAGTGGGGGACAGGGCGGGAGCAATCAGCCCCAGCATTTT. This encodes CASSGGQGGSNQPQHF. This chain connects TRBV19 to TRBJ1-5; 9 nucleotides match TRBD1. Germline lookup yields CDR1 LNHDA and CDR2 SQIVND (reference sequence). V was pared by 5 bases and J by 1 base, with 6 bases of the junction left unmatched. The CDR3 runs 16 residues.

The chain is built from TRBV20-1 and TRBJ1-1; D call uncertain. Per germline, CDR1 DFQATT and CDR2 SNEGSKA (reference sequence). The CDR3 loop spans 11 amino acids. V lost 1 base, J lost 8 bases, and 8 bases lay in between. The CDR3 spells CSARAGGEAFF. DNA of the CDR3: TGCAGTGCTAGAGCGGGTGGGGAAGCTTTCTTT.

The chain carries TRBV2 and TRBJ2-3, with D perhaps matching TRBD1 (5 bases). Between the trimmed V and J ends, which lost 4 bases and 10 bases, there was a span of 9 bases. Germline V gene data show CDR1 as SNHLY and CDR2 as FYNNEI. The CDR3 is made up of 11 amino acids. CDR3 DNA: TGTGCCAGCAGTGGACAGAGCCCGCAGTATTTT. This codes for CASSGQSPQYF.

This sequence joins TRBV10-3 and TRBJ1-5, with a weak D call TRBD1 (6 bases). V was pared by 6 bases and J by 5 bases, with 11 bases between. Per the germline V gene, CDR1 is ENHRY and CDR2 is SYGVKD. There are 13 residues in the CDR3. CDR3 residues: CAISLQGYQPQHF. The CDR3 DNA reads TGTGCCATCAGCCTACAGGGATATCAGCCCCAGCATTTT.

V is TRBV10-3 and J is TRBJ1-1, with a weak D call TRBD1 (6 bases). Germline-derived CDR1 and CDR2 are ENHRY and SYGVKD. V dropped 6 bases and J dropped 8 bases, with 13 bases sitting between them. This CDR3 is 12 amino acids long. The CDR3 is CAISLQTGEAFF. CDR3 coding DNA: TGTGCCATCAGCCTGCAGACAGGCGAAGCTTTCTTT.

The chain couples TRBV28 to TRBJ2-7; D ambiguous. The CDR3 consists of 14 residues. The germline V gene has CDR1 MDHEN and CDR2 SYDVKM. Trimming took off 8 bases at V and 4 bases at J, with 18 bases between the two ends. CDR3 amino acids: CASALLGTDYEQYF. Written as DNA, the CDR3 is TGTGCCAGCGCGCTATTGGGTACAGATTACGAGCAGTACTTC.

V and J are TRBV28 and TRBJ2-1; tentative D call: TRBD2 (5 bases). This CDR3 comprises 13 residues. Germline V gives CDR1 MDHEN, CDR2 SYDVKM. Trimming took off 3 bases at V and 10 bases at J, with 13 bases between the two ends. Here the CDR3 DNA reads TGTGCCAGCAGTTTGCAAGGGCTAGCCGAGCAGTTCTTC. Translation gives CASSLQGLAEQFF.

CDR3 residues: CASSVAYRAGTEAFF. As DNA, the CDR3 is TGTGCCAGCAGCGTAGCTTACAGGGCGGGCACTGAAGCTTTCTTT. The chain combines TRBV9 with TRBJ1-1; possibly TRBD1 for D (6 bases). Trimming left V 0 bases short and J 4 bases short, with 13 bases between. The V gene's germline CDR1 is SGDLS and CDR2 YYNGEE. CDR3 size: 15 residues. The complete variable domain, with remaining parts taken from reference TRBV9 and TRBJ1-1, reads DSGVTQTPKHLITATGQRVTLRCSPRSGDLSVYWYQQSLDQGLQFLIQYYNGEERAKGNILERFSAQQFPDLHSELNLSSLELGDSALYFCASSVAYRAGTEAFFGQGTRLTVV.

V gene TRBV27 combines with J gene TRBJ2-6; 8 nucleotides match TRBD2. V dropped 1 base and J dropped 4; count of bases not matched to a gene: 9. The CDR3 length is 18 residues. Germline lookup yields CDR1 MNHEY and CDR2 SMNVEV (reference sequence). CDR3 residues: CASSLYPGGLSGANVLTF. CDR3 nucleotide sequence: TGTGCCAGCAGTTTATACCCGGGGGGGCTATCCGGGGCCAACGTCCTGACTTTC. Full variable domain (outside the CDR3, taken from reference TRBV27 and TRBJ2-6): EAQVTQNPRYLITVTGKKLTVTCSQNMNHEYMSWYRQDPGLGLRQIYYSMNVEVTDKGDVPEGYKVSRKEKRNFPLILESPSPNQTSLYFCASSLYPGGLSGANVLTFGAGSRLTVL.

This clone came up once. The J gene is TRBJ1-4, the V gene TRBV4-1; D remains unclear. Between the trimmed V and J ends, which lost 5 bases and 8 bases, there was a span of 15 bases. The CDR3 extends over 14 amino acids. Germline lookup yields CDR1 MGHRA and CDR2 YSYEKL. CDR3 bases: TGCGCCAGCAGCAAGCTTGGGCTTAGGGAAAAACTGTTTTTT. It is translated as CASSKLGLREKLFF.

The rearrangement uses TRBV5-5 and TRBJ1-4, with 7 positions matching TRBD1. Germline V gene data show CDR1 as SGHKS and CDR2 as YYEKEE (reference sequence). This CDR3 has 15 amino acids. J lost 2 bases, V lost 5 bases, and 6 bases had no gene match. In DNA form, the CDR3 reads TGTGCCAGCAGGCCTACAGGGGTGACTAATGAAAAACTGTTTTTT. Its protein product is CASRPTGVTNEKLFF. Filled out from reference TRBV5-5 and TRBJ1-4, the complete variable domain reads DAGVTQSPTHLIKTRGQQVTLRCSPISGHKSVSWYQQVLGQGPQFIFQYYEKEERGRGNFPDRFSARQFPNYSSELNVNALLLGDSALYLCASRPTGVTNEKLFFGSGTQLSVL.

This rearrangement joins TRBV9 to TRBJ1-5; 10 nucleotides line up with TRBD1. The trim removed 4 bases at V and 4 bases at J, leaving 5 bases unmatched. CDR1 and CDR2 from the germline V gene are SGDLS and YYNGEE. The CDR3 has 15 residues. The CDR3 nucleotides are TGTGCCAGCAGCTTCGGACAGGGGGAAAATCAGCCCCAGCATTTT. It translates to CASSFGQGENQPQHF.

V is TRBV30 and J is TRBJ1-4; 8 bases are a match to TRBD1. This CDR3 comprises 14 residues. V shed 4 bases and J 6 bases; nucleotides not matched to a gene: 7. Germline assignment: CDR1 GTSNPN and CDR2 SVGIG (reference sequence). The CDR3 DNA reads TGTGCCTGGACGATTGGACAGGGTGATGAAAAACTGTTTTTT. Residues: CAWTIGQGDEKLFF. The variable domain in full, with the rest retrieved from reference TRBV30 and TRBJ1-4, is SQTIHQWPATLVQPVGSPLSLECTVEGTSNPNLYWYRQAAGRGLQLLFYSVGIGQISSEVPQNLSASRPQDRQFILSSKKLLLSDSGFYLCAWTIGQGDEKLFFGSGTQLSVL.

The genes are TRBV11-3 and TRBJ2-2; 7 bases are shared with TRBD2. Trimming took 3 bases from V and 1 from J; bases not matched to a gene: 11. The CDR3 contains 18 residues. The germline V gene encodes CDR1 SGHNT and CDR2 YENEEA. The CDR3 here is CASSLVRFGGKNTGELFF. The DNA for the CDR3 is TGTGCCAGCAGCTTGGTTAGGTTCGGGGGGAAGAACACCGGGGAGCTGTTTTTT.

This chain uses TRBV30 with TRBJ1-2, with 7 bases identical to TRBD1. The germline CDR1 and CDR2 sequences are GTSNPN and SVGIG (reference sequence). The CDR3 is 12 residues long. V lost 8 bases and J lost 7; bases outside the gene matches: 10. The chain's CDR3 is CAQEGAHLGYTF. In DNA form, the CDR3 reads TGTGCCCAGGAGGGGGCGCATCTTGGCTACACCTTC.

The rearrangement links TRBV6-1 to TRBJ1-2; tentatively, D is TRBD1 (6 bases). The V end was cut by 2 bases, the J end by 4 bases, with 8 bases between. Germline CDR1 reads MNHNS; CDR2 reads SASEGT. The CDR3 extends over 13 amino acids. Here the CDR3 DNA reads TGTGCCAGCAGTGAAAGGACAGTCTATGGCTACACCTTC. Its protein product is CASSERTVYGYTF.

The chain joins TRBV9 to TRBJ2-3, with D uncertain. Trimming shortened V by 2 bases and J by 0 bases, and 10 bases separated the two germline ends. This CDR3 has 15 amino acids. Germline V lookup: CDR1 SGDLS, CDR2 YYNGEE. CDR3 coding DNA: TGTGCCAGCAGCGTCCTAGACTTAAGCACAGATACGCAGTATTTT. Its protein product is CASSVLDLSTDTQYF.

The CDR3, as DNA: TGTGCCAGCAGCCTCGGCCCCAGGGAAGCTGGGGCCAACGTCCTGACTTTC. Its translation: CASSLGPREAGANVLTF. This sequence joins TRBV7-7 and TRBJ2-6; a possible D gene is TRBD1 (5 bases). V was shortened by 5 bases and J by 2 bases, with 16 bases between the two germline ends. Germline loops: CDR1 SSHAT, CDR2 FNYEAQ (reference sequence). The CDR3 runs to 17 residues.